The 21 T cell receptor beta chains presented below share a single source sample, sequenced in a study of cytomegalovirus exposure and HLA in healthy donors. This table comes from immunoSEQ multiplex PCR, and its TCRdb copy is limited to in-frame clones, with some not included. The sample shows tens of thousands of clones, approximately 93% of them seen only once. The sequencing input was PBMCs. The receptors come from a young man in good health and CMV-seropositive.

V gene TRBV6-1 combines with J gene TRBJ2-5; tentative D call: TRBD2 (6 bases). The V and J ends lost 2 bases and 2 bases respectively, with 9 bases between them. The CDR3 is 14 amino acids. Germline lookup yields CDR1 MNHNS and CDR2 SASEGT. CDR3 region: CASSEYGGQETQYF. CDR3 DNA sequence: TGTGCCAGCAGTGAATACGGAGGGCAAGAGACCCAGTACTTC.

The J gene is TRBJ2-7, the V gene TRBV10-3; 7 bases are a match to TRBD2. Germline CDR1 and CDR2: ENHRY and SYGVKD. V shed 4 bases, J shed 0 bases, and the junction held 6 bases outside the gene matches. CDR3 length: 15 residues. CDR3 loop: CAISVTSTTSYEQYF. In DNA, the CDR3 is TGTGCCATCAGTGTGACTAGCACTACCTCCTACGAGCAGTACTTC.

This chain connects TRBV29-1 to TRBJ1-2; TRBD1 is a possible D gene (6 bases). In germline, CDR1 is SQVTM, CDR2 ANQGSEA. V gave up 7 bases and J gave up 2 bases, with 20 bases separating them. CDR3 size: 15 residues. This CDR3 reads CSAGGSGALNYGYTF. The CDR3 DNA is TGCAGCGCTGGGGGTTCAGGGGCGCTAAACTATGGCTACACCTTC.

This chain links TRBV6-5 with TRBJ2-1; D uncertain. This CDR3 is 13 amino acids long. V lost 5 bases and J 10 bases, leaving 15 bases between the germline ends. The germline V gene encodes CDR1 MNHEY and CDR2 SVGAGI. The CDR3 DNA follows: TGTGCCAGCAGTCCCCCGCCCCACATCGAGCAGTTCTTC. This sequence encodes CASSPPPHIEQFF.

The genes are TRBV5-1 and TRBJ2-7; D possibly corresponds to TRBD1 (7 bases). V shed 4 bases and J shed 4 bases, with 12 bases lying between them. The length of the CDR3 is 13 residues. CDR1 SGHRS and CDR2 YFSETQ come from the germline V gene. The CDR3 DNA follows: TGCGCCAGCAGCCGGCCAGGGGGGTACGAGCAGTACTTC. Translated, it gives CASSRPGGYEQYF. Together with reference TRBV5-1 and TRBJ2-7, the CDR3 gives the full variable domain: KAGVTQTPRYLIKTRGQQVTLSCSPISGHRSVSWYQQTPGQGLQFLFEYFSETQRNKGNFPGRFSGRQFSNSRSEMNVSTLELGDSALYLCASSRPGGYEQYFGPGTRLTVT.

This clone occurred once. The V gene is TRBV27, the J gene TRBJ2-5; unclear D gene. This CDR3 is 14 amino acids long. Trimming took off 9 bases at V and 2 bases at J, with 16 bases between the two ends. In germline, CDR1 is MNHEY, CDR2 SMNVEV (reference sequence). The CDR3: CASKYLGSQETQYF. The CDR3 bases are TGTGCCAGTAAATACCTCGGGTCTCAAGAGACCCAGTACTTC.

This clone was counted once. The chain employs TRBV5-1 and TRBJ1-4, with 7 bases matching TRBD1. V lost 4 bases, J lost 8 bases, and 8 bases stayed unmatched. Germline-derived CDR1 and CDR2 are SGHRS and YFSETQ. This CDR3 is built from 14 residues. DNA for the CDR3: TGCGCCAGCAGCCGAGTCTCAGGGGGAGAAAAACTGTTTTTT. Translating it yields CASSRVSGGEKLFF.

The sample holds one count of this clone. The chain links TRBV5-1 to TRBJ2-5; TRBD1 matches at 7 bases. CDR3 size: 14 residues. V dropped 7 bases and J dropped 2; count of bases not matched to a gene: 8. Germline V CDR1 and CDR2: SGHRS, YFSETQ. The CDR3 DNA reads as TGCGCCAGCTCTATATCGACAGGGCAAGAGACCCAGTACTTC. Its translation: CASSISTGQETQYF.

The rearrangement links TRBV9 to TRBJ2-3, with 9 positions matching TRBD2. The CDR3 covers 18 residues. V was clipped by 8 bases and J by 0 bases; unmatched bases: 16. Germline CDR1 reads SGDLS; CDR2 reads YYNGEE. The CDR3 DNA reads as TGTGCCAGAAGATCCCAAGGACTAGCGACACTAAGCACAGATACGCAGTATTTT. The encoded protein is CARRSQGLATLSTDTQYF.

V is TRBV28 and J is TRBJ1-5; D may be TRBD1 (6 bases). V was trimmed by 6 bases and J by 2 bases, leaving 11 bases between them. Germline CDR1 MDHEN, CDR2 SYDVKM. This CDR3 has 14 amino acids. The CDR3 region is CASRWGQGNQPQHF. The CDR3 nucleotides read TGTGCCAGCAGATGGGGGCAGGGCAATCAGCCCCAGCATTTT.

CDR3 sequence reads: CASSLSGVASPKNEQFF. For the CDR3, the DNA is TGCGCCAGCAGCTTATCAGGGGTGGCTAGCCCAAAGAATGAGCAGTTCTTC. The genes are TRBV5-1 and TRBJ2-1, with a weak D call TRBD1 (6 bases). The CDR3 length is 17 residues. Germline CDR1 is SGHRS and CDR2 is YFSETQ. The germline V and J ends were trimmed by 2 bases and 7 bases, with 22 bases remaining between them. Complete variable domain (other parts from reference TRBV5-1 and TRBJ2-1): KAGVTQTPRYLIKTRGQQVTLSCSPISGHRSVSWYQQTPGQGLQFLFEYFSETQRNKGNFPGRFSGRQFSNSRSEMNVSTLELGDSALYLCASSLSGVASPKNEQFFGPGTRLTVL.

The chain joins TRBV5-1 to TRBJ2-7; 8 bases line up with TRBD1. After removal of 5 bases from V and 3 bases from J, the junction contained 7 bases not matched to a gene. The CDR3 extends over 14 amino acids. Germline V gene data show CDR1 as SGHRS and CDR2 as YFSETQ. Here the CDR3 reads CASRMSGGNYEQYF. CDR3 DNA: TGCGCCAGCAGAATGTCAGGGGGCAACTACGAGCAGTACTTC.

About this clone: Other nucleotide sequences from this sample produce the same CDR3. V and J are TRBV6-1 and TRBJ1-5; possibly TRBD1 for D (5 bases). The germline V gene has CDR1 MNHNS and CDR2 SASEGT. The germline V and J ends were trimmed by 2 bases and 4 bases, with 6 bases remaining between them. The CDR3 length is 13 residues. The CDR3 DNA reads TGTGCCAGCAGTGAACAGGGTAATCAGCCCCAGCATTTT. The encoded protein is CASSEQGNQPQHF.

The chain combines TRBV28 with TRBJ2-5, with 10 bases aligning to TRBD2. The J call may not be correct, given that the DNA end is closer to TRBJ2-7. The CDR3 has 16 amino acids. The germline V gene encodes CDR1 MDHEN and CDR2 SYDVKM. In DNA, the CDR3 is TGTGCCAGCAGTTTTATTAGGACTAGCGGACCCTACGAGCAGTACTTC. Translating gives CASSFIRTSGPYEQYF.

This clone was seen only a few times. This chain connects TRBV18 to TRBJ2-7; D ambiguous. Germline values: CDR1 KGHSH, CDR2 LQKENI. Trimming shortened V by 3 bases and J by 1 base, and 10 bases separated the two germline ends. The CDR3 covers 14 residues. The CDR3 reads CASSPEPSSYEQYF. CDR3 nucleotides: TGTGCCAGCTCACCTGAACCCAGTTCCTACGAGCAGTACTTC.

The rearrangement links TRBV6-1 to TRBJ2-3; D may be TRBD1 (6 bases). The CDR3 sequence is 14 residues long. Germline-derived CDR1 and CDR2 are MNHNS and SASEGT. With 8 bases removed from V and 5 bases from J, the gap between germline ends came to 17 bases. The CDR3 reads CASANNRARDTQYF. CDR3 sequence (DNA): TGTGCCAGCGCAAATAACAGGGCGCGAGATACGCAGTATTTT.

The CDR3 bases are TGTGCCAGCAGCTTAGCATCGACTGCGAACACCGGGGAGCTGTTTTTT. This gives the protein CASSLASTANTGELFF. The V call is TRBV7-9, the J call TRBJ2-2; no reliable D call. This CDR3 contains 16 residues. Germline values: CDR1 SEHNR, CDR2 FQNEAQ (reference sequence). The V end was cut by 0 bases, the J end by 0 bases, with 8 bases between.

The J gene is TRBJ2-1, the V gene TRBV25-1, with 8 bases aligning to TRBD2. This CDR3 has 14 amino acids. The trim removed 7 bases at V and 6 bases at J, leaving 8 bases unmatched. Germline assignment: CDR1 MGHDK and CDR2 SYGVNS. The CDR3 region is CASIGTSLVNEQFF. CDR3 in DNA: TGTGCCAGCATCGGGACTAGTTTAGTCAATGAGCAGTTCTTC. Using reference TRBV25-1 and TRBJ2-1 for the parts outside the CDR3, the full variable domain is EADIYQTPRYLVIGTGKKITLECSQTMGHDKMYWYQQDPGMELHLIHYSYGVNSTEKGDLSSESTVSRIRTEHFPLTLESARPSHTSQYLCASIGTSLVNEQFFGPGTRLTVL.

The chain carries TRBV11-2 and TRBJ1-1; unclear D gene. CDR1 SGHAT and CDR2 FQNNGV come from the germline V gene. Trimming removed 1 base at V and 1 base at J, with 13 bases between. This CDR3 has 16 residues. The CDR3 spells CASSLAKEVENTEAFF. CDR3 nucleotide sequence: TGTGCCAGCAGCTTAGCTAAGGAGGTGGAGAACACTGAAGCTTTCTTT.

V and J are TRBV9 and TRBJ2-5, with D perhaps matching TRBD1 (6 bases). With 7 bases removed from V and 5 bases from J, the gap between germline ends came to 15 bases. The CDR3 is 13 residues long. Per germline, CDR1 SGDLS and CDR2 YYNGEE. CDR3 DNA sequence: TGTGCCAGCGCCTCAGGGGAAACGGAGACCCAGTACTTC. Amino acid sequence: CASASGETETQYF. Variable domain in full (rest from reference TRBV9 and TRBJ2-5): DSGVTQTPKHLITATGQRVTLRCSPRSGDLSVYWYQQSLDQGLQFLIQYYNGEERAKGNILERFSAQQFPDLHSELNLSSLELGDSALYFCASASGETETQYFGPGTRLLVL.

The chain links TRBV19 to TRBJ2-1, with 7 bases that match TRBD2. Germline values: CDR1 LNHDA, CDR2 SQIVND (reference sequence). With V trimmed by 6 bases and J by 8 bases, 7 bases remained unmatched. The CDR3 is 13 amino acids. This chain's CDR3 is CASSGGWGHEQFF. The CDR3 region has the DNA TGTGCCAGTAGCGGGGGGTGGGGCCATGAGCAGTTCTTC.